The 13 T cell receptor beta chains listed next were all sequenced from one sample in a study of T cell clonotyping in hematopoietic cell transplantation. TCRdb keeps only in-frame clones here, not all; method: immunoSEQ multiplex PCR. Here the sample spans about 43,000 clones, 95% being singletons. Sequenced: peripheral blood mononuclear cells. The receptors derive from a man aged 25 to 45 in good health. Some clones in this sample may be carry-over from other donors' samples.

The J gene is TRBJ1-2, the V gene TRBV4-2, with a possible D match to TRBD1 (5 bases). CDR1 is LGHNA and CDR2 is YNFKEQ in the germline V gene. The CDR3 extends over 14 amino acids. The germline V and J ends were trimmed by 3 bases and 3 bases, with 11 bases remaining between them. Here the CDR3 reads CASSQAGRDYGYTF. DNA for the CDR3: TGTGCCAGCAGCCAGGCGGGCAGGGACTATGGCTACACCTTC.

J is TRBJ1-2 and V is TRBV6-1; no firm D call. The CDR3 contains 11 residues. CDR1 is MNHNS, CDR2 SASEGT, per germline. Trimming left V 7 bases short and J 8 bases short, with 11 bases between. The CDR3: CASNLAEGYTF. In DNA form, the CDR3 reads TGTGCCAGCAACTTGGCCGAGGGCTACACCTTC.

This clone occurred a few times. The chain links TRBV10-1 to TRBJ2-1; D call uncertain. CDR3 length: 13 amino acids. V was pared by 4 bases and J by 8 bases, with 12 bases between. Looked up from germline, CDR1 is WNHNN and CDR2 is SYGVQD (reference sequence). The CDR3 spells CASSGEIPHEQFF. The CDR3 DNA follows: TGCGCCAGCAGTGGAGAGATCCCCCATGAGCAGTTCTTC.

The CDR3 sequence: CALRTSGGVNTGELFF. CDR3 nucleotides: TGTGCCCTCAGAACTAGCGGGGGGGTGAACACCGGGGAGCTGTTTTTT. The chain joins TRBV7-9 to TRBJ2-2, with 13 bases matching TRBD2. J lost 1 base, V lost 11 bases, and 7 bases had no gene match. The germline V gene encodes CDR1 SEHNR and CDR2 FQNEAQ (reference sequence). There are 16 residues in the CDR3.

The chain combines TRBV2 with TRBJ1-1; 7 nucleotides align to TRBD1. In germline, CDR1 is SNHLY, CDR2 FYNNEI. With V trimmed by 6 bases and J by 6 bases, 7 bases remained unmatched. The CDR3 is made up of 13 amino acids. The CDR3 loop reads CASREGAIAEAFF. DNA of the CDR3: TGTGCCAGCAGGGAGGGGGCTATCGCTGAAGCTTTCTTT.

CDR3 protein: CASSLRGSHEQYF. The CDR3 coding sequence is TGTGCCAGCAGTTTACGGGGGTCCCACGAGCAGTACTTC. J is TRBJ2-7 and V is TRBV27; TRBD2 might be the D (6 bases). The CDR3 loop spans 13 amino acids. Germline lookup yields CDR1 MNHEY and CDR2 SMNVEV (reference sequence). Trimming took off 2 bases at V and 5 bases at J, with 10 bases between the two ends.

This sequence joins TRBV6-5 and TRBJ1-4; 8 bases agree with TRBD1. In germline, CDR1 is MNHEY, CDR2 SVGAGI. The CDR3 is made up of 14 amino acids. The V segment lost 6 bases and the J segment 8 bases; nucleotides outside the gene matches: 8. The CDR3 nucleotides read TGTGCCAGCAGGCCCGGGACAGGAGGGGAAAAACTGTTTTTT. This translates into CASRPGTGGEKLFF.

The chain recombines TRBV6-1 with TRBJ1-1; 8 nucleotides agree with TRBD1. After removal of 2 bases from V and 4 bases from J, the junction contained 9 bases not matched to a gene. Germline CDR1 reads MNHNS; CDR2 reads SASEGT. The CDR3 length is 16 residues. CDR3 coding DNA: TGTGCCAGCAGTGAACCGGACAGGGTCCCTTCCACTGAAGCTTTCTTT. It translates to CASSEPDRVPSTEAFF.

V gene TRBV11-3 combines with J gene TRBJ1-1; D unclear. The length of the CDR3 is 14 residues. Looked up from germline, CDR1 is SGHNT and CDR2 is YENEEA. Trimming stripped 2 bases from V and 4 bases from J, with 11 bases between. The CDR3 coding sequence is TGTGCCAGCAGCTTAAATAGGGATACCACTGAAGCTTTCTTT. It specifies CASSLNRDTTEAFF.

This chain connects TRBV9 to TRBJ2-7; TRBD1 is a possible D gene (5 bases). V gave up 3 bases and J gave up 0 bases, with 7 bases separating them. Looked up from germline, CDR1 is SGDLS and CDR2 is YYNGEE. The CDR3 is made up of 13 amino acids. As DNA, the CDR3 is TGTGCCAGCAGCGGACAGAGCTCCTACGAGCAGTACTTC. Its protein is CASSGQSSYEQYF. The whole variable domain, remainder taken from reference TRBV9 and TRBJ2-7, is DSGVTQTPKHLITATGQRVTLRCSPRSGDLSVYWYQQSLDQGLQFLIQYYNGEERAKGNILERFSAQQFPDLHSELNLSSLELGDSALYFCASSGQSSYEQYFGPGTRLTVT.

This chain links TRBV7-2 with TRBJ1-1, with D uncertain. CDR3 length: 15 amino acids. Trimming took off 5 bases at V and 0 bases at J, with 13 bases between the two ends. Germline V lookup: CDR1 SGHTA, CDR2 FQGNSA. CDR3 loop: CASSPQPQMNTEAFF. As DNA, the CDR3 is TGTGCCAGCAGCCCGCAGCCCCAAATGAACACTGAAGCTTTCTTT.

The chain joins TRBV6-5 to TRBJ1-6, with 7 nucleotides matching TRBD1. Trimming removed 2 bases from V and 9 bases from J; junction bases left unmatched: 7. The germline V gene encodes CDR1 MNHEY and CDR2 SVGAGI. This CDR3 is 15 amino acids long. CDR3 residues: CASSYAQGLVSPLHF. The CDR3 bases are TGTGCCAGCAGTTACGCACAGGGGTTAGTTTCACCCCTCCACTTT.

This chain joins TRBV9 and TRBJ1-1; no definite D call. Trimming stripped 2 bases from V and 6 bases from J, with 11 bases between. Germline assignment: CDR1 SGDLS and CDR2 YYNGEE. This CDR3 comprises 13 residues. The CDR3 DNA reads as TGTGCCAGCAGCGTCGATCCCGGCGCTGAAGCTTTCTTT. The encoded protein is CASSVDPGAEAFF.